Described below is a single T cell receptor (beta chain) sequence and its context. The length of the CDR3 is 13 residues. Trimming shortened V by 6 bases and J by 5 bases, and 13 bases separated the two germline ends. Germline CDR1 and CDR2: MRHNA and SNTAGT. This table comes from immunoSEQ multiplex PCR, and its TCRdb copy is limited to in-frame clones, with some not included. This sample has approximately 240,000 clones, with around 87% found just once. The data were obtained in a study of Ad26.COV2.S vaccination and SARS-CoV-2 variants. Treatment reported: around 19 received Ad26.COV2.S at low or high dose, single or two shots; about 5 received placebo; per-sample allocation not given. Repertoires come from day 63 after the first vaccine or placebo injection.

The genes are TRBV6-4 and TRBJ1-1; no firm D call. The TCR was taken from a person between 18 and 59 years old who received the Ad26.COV2.S COVID-19 vaccine or a placebo. The sequenced sample was peripheral blood, obtained in a trial of Ad26.COV2.S vaccine versus placebo. The chain's CDR3 is CASSPTLGTEAFF. The CDR3 DNA follows: TGTGCCAGCAGCCCCACGTTGGGGACTGAAGCTTTCTTT.